A few counts support the clone carrying this T cell receptor (beta chain). The antigen is not known. The source of the sample is a study of identical twins. This CDR3 contains 12 residues. In germline, CDR1 is PRHDT, CDR2 FYEKMQ (reference sequence). V lost 5 bases and J lost 0, with 4 bases in between. General observations from the study: Less excess twin sharing appeared in beta out-of-frame sequences.

A single record per CDR3 protein comes from TCRdb applying MiXCR to the 5' RACE reads. The sample includes around 490,000 distinct CDR3 sequences, approximately 14% of them seen just once. The same sample was also studied in work on yellow fever vaccine responses in identical twins. That paper adds: Twins reportedly had a vaccine T cell response that seemed partly convergent, partly personalized.

The chain is built from TRBV13 and TRBJ2-5; D gene ambiguous. The receptor comes from a woman aged 18-35 years in good health. Sequences were obtained from CD4+ T cells sorted from blood. The DNA of the CDR3 is TGTGCCAGCAGCGTCCACCAAGAGACCCAGTACTTC. Translation gives CASSVHQETQYF.